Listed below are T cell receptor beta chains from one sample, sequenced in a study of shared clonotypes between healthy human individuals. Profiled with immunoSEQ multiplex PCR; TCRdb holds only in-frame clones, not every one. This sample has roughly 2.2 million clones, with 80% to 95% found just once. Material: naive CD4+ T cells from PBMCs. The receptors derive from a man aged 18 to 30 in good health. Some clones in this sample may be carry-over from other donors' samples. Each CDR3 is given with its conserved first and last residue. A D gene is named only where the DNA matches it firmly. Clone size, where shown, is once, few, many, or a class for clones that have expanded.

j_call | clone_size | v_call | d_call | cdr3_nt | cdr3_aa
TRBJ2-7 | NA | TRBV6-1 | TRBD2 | TGTGCCAGCAGTGAACGCCCCGGGACTAGCGGGAGTTGGCCGCAGTACTTC | CASSERPGTSGSWPQYF
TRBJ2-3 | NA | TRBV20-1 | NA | TGCAGTGCTGTCCGAGGAGATACGCAGTATTTT | CSAVRGDTQYF
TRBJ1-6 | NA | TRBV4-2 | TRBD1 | TGTGCCAGCAGCCACCCGGGACAGGGGCTTCGTTCACCCCTCCACTTT | CASSHPGQGLRSPLHF
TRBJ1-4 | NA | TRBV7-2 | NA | TGTGCCAGCAGCCCAAGGGGTACGGGAGACAGTAAACTGTTTTTT | CASSPRGTGDSKLFF
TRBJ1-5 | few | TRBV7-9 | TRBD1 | TGTGCCAGCAGCTCTAGTCGAGGGACAGGGGGCACGCAGCCCCAGCATTTT | CASSSSRGTGGTQPQHF
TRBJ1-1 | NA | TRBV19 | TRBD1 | TGTGCCAGTACCCGGGACAGGGTGAACACTGAAGCTTTCTTT | CASTRDRVNTEAFF
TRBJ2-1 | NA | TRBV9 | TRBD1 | TGTGCCAGCAGCGTGGGACAGTTCAATGAGCAGTTCTTC | CASSVGQFNEQFF
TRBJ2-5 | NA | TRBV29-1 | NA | TGCAGCGTTGACGGGAAACAAGAGACCCAGTACTTC | CSVDGKQETQYF
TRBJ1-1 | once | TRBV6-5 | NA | TGTGCCAGCAGCAGGACAGATTCTAACACTGAAGCTTTCTTT | CASSRTDSNTEAFF
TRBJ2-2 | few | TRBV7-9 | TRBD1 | TGTGCCAGCAGCTTAGGACAGGGTGGCACCGGGGAGCTGTTTTTT | CASSLGQGGTGELFF
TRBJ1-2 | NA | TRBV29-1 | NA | TGCAGCGTTGAAGCGGTGTTGGGCTACACCTTC | CSVEAVLGYTF
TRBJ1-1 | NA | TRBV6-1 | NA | TGTGCCAGCAAGACGGGACCTGGGGGGACTGAAGCTTTCTTT | CASKTGPGGTEAFF
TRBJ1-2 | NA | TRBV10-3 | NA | TGTGCCATCAGTGAGTCCGTCCAGTCGGGGGGCTACACCTTC | CAISESVQSGGYTF
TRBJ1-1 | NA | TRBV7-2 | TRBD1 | TGTGCCAGCAGCGCGGGACAGATCTACACTGAAGCTTTCTTT | CASSAGQIYTEAFF
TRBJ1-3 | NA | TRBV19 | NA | TGTGCCAGTAGTATTGGCAGGGAGTACGCTGGAAACACCATATATTTT | CASSIGREYAGNTIYF
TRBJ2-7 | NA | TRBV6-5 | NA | TGTGCCAGCAGGACGGGCTCGTCCTACGAGCAGTACTTC | CASRTGSSYEQYF
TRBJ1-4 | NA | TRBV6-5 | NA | TGTGCCAGCTGGACGGTGGGTGAAAAACTGTTTTTT | CASWTVGEKLFF
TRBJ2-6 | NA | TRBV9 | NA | TGTGCCAGCAGCGTAATCCCATCTGGGGCCAACGTCCTGACTTTC | CASSVIPSGANVLTF
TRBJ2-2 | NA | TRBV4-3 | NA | TGCGCCAGCAGCCAAGTGACCGGGGAGCTGTTTTTT | CASSQVTGELFF
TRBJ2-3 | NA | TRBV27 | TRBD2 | TGTGCCACCCAAAGGTGGGGCGGGAGGGGGACAGATACGCAGTATTTT | CATQRWGGRGTDTQYF
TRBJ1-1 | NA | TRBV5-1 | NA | TGCGCCAGCAGCTTGTTCAGGAACACTGAAGCTTTCTTT | CASSLFRNTEAFF
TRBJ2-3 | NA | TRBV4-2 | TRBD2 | TGTGCCAGCAGCCAATCTAGCGGATCCACAGATACGCAGTATTTT | CASSQSSGSTDTQYF
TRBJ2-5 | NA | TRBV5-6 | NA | TGTGCCAGCAACTCGTACAAGGGGGGAGAGACCCAGTACTTC | CASNSYKGGETQYF
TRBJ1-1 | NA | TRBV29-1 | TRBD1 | TGCAGCGTTGCACGGGACAGGGACGGGAGTGCTGAAGCTTTCTTT | CSVARDRDGSAEAFF
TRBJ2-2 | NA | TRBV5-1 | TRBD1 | TGCGCCAGCAGCTTGGGGCCAACTCGACAGGGGATCACCGGGGAGCTGTTTTTT | CASSLGPTRQGITGELFF
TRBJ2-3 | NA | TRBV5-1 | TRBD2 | TGCGCCAGCAGCAGCGGACTAGCGGGAGGGAGCCCAGATACGCAGTATTTT | CASSSGLAGGSPDTQYF
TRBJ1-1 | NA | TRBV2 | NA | TGTGCCAGCAGCGAGGGCCTGAACACTGAAGCTTTCTTT | CASSEGLNTEAFF
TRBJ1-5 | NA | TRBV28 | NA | TGTGCCAGCAGTTTGTTGGGGGCCGGTCAGCCCCAGCATTTT | CASSLLGAGQPQHF